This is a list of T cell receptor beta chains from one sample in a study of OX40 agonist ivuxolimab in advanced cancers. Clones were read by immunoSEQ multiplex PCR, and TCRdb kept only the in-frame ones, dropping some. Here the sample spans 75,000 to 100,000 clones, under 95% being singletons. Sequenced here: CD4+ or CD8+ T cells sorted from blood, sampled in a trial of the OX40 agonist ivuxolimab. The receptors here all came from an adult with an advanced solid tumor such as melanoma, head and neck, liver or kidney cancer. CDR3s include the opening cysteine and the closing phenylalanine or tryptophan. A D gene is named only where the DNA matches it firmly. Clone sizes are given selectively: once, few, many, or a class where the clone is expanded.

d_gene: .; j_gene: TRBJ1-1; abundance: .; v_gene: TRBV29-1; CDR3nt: TGCAGCGTTGAAAGGGCAGGGAATACTAACACTGAAGCTTTCTTT; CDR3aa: CSVERAGNTNTEAFF
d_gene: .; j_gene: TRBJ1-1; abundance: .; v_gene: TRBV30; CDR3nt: TGTGCCTGGAGTGTAGCCGGCTACACTGAAGCTTTCTTT; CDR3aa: CAWSVAGYTEAFF
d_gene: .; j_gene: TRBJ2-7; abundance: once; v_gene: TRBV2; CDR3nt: TGTGCCAGCAGGAACGGGAGTAATCCCTACGAGCAGTACTTC; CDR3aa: CASRNGSNPYEQYF
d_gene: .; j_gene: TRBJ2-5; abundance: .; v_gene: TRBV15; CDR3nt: TGTGCCACCAGCAGAGATTTAGTAGGATCGGGAAGAGAGAGGGAGACCCAGTACTTC; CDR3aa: CATSRDLVGSGRERETQYF
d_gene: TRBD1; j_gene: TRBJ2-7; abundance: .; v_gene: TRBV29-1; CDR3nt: TGCAGCGTTGAAGATTTGGGACAGGGTTCTTACGAGCAGTACTTC; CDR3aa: CSVEDLGQGSYEQYF
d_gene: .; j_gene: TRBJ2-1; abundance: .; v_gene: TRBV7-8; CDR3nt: TGTGCCAGCACCCTGGGGGAGGTCCGACAGCAGTTCTTC; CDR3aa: CASTLGEVRQQFF
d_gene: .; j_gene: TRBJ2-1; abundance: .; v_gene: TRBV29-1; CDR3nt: TGCAGCGTTGAAATCAGCAGAGACAATGAGCAGTTCTTC; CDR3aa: CSVEISRDNEQFF
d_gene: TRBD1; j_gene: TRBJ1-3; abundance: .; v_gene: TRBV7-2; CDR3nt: TGTGCCAGCAACGATGACAGGGTCCCATTACTCTCTGGAAACACCATATATTTT; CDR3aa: CASNDDRVPLLSGNTIYF
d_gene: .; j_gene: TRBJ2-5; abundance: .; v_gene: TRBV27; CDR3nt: TGTGCCAGCGGCTTCCAAGAGACCCAGTACTTC; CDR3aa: CASGFQETQYF
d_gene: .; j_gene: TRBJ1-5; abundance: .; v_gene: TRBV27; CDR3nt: TGTGCCAGCACCCCGTTCGCGGGAGTCAGAGACAATCAGCCCCAGCATTTT; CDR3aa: CASTPFAGVRDNQPQHF
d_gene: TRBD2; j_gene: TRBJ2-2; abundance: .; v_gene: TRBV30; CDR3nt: TGTGCCTGGAGTGTCTCCCCTCAAACTAGCGGGGGAGACACCGGGGAGCTGTTTTTT; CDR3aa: CAWSVSPQTSGGDTGELFF
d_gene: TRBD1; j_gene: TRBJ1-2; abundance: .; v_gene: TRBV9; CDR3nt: TGTGCCAGCAGCGAAGAGGGGGACAGCTATGGCTACACCTTC; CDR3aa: CASSEEGDSYGYTF
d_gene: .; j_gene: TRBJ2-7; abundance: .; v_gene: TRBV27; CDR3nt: TGTGCCAGCAGTCCCGGTCTGGGGGGTTACGAGCAGTACTTC; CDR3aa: CASSPGLGGYEQYF
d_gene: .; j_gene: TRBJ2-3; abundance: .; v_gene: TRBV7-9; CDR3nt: TGTGCCAGCAGCTTCCCTCCGACAGGTCTAAACACAGATACGCAGTATTTT; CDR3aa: CASSFPPTGLNTDTQYF
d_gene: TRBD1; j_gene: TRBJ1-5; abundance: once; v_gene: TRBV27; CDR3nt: TGTGCCAGCAGTACCCACGGACAGGGGGAGCCCCAGCATTTT; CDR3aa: CASSTHGQGEPQHF
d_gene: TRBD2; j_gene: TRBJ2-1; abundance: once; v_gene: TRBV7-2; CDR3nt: TGTGCCAGCAGCTTGCTAGCGGGTTCGGGTGAACAGTTCTTC; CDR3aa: CASSLLAGSGEQFF
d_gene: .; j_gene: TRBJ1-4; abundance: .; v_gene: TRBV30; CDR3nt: TGTGCCTGGAGTCTCGATAAAGCGGACGTAAAACTGTTTTTT; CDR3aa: CAWSLDKADVKLFF
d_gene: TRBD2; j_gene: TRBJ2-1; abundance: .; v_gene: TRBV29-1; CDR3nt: TGCAGCGTTGTGGGCGGGAGTTACAATGAGCAGTTCTTC; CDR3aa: CSVVGGSYNEQFF
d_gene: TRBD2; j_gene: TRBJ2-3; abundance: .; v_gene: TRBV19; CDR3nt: TGTGCCAGTGGACTAGGGGCGGGAGATACGCAGTATTTT; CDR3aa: CASGLGAGDTQYF
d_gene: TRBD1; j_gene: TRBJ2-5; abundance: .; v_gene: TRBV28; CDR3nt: TGTGCCAGCAGTTGGTCCCAGGGGGCTGCTTTAGGAGAGACCCAGTACTTC; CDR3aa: CASSWSQGAALGETQYF
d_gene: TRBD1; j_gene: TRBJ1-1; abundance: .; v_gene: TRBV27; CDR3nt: TGTGCCAGCAGTTTTGCCTCGCCAGGGGGCGCCCACACTGAAGCTTTCTTT; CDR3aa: CASSFASPGGAHTEAFF
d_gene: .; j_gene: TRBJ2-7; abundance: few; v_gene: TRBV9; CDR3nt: TGTGCCAGCAGCGTAGGAGAAAGGAGCTCCTACGAGCAGTACTTC; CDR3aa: CASSVGERSSYEQYF